This T cell receptor (beta chain) originates from a study of CD8 T cells in Susac syndrome. The study's findings and limits: The study's TCR sequencing and HLA analysis drew on a certain number of individuals. That number was acknowledged as relatively small.

Roughly 0.5 to 1 ug RNA was reverse transcribed with random hexamers. TCRdb re-called the immunoSEQ multiplex PCR reads with MiXCR, one entry per CDR3 protein. The sample contains some 180,000 distinct CDR3 sequences, 80% to 95% of which appear only once. Note on this clonotype: Its antigen is unidentified.

Germline V lookup: CDR1 SGHRS, CDR2 YFSETQ. The CDR3 spans 13 residues. Trimming pared 4 bases from V and 5 bases from J, leaving 10 bases between. The T cells that were sequenced for TCR beta were CD8+ and CD4+ cells from blood. The authors negatively isolated CD8+ and CD4+ T cells and FACS-enriched TEMRA cells. The sample taken for sequencing was CD4+ T cells from PBMCs. This TCR was sampled from a human donor in good health. The V call is TRBV5-1, the J call TRBJ2-1; D call uncertain. Written as DNA, the CDR3 is TGCGCCAGCAGCCGTGACAAAAACAATGAGCAGTTCTTC. Protein: CASSRDKNNEQFF.